Listed here is a single T cell receptor beta chain. Its antigen is still unknown. V was pared by 1 base and J by 3 bases, with 3 bases of the junction left unmatched. This CDR3 is 15 amino acids long. Per germline, CDR1 KGHDR and CDR2 SFDVKD. TCRdb analysed the 5' RACE reads with MiXCR anew, one entry per CDR3 protein. This sample carries 350,000 to 450,000 distinct CDR3 sequences, over 15% of them seen once, and the ten largest clones take around 8.4%. The data were obtained in a study of T-cell memory formation after mild COVID-19. Across the whole study: Largely donor-specific TCR clusters were found.

Overall study findings and caveats: CD8+ contracting clones occupied EMRA, while CD4+ ones occupied mainly CM and EM. The second-wave clones peaking on day 37 were not confirmed as SARS-CoV-2-specific.

The sequencing sample was made of PBMCs or a T cell subset sorted from them (not recorded which). The rearrangement links TRBV24-1 to TRBJ2-5; TRBD1 matches 8 bases. The TCR comes from an adult woman who had mild COVID-19 (a few samples of this study predate the infection). Cell type and time point are not known. DNA for the CDR3: TGTGCCACCAGTGATTTCCCGGACAGGGAAGAGACCCAGTACTTC. It is translated as CATSDFPDREETQYF.